A selection of T cell receptor beta chains follows, all from one sample in a study of Ad26.COV2.S vaccination and SARS-CoV-2 variants. Assay: immunoSEQ multiplex PCR; the TCRdb copy retains only in-frame clones and omits some. The data show 440,000 or so clones, 92% seen once. The starting material was peripheral blood, obtained in a trial of Ad26.COV2.S vaccine versus placebo. The source is a person aged 18-60 years who received the Ad26.COV2.S COVID-19 vaccine or a placebo. Each CDR3 is given with its conserved first and last residue. Each record gives: V gene, J gene, D gene, clone size, CDR3 protein, CDR3 DNA. D genes are given only for firm matches. The size of a clone is reported for some rows only, either as once, few or many, or as a class for expanded clones.

v_gene: TRBV4-3; j_gene: TRBJ2-7; d_gene: NA; abundance: NA; CDR3aa: CASSQDGTVYEQYF; CDR3nt: TGCGCCAGCAGCCAAGACGGGACGGTGTACGAGCAGTACTTC
v_gene: TRBV19; j_gene: TRBJ2-7; d_gene: NA; abundance: once; CDR3aa: CASSEANEQYF; CDR3nt: TGTGCCAGTAGCGAGGCCAACGAGCAGTACTTC
v_gene: TRBV5-1; j_gene: TRBJ2-7; d_gene: NA; abundance: NA; CDR3aa: CASSSGLVTYEQYF; CDR3nt: TGCGCCAGCAGCTCTGGACTGGTAACCTACGAGCAGTACTTC
v_gene: TRBV24-1; j_gene: TRBJ2-1; d_gene: NA; abundance: NA; CDR3aa: CATSVGPYNEQFF; CDR3nt: TGTGCCACCAGTGTCGGACCCTACAATGAGCAGTTCTTC
v_gene: TRBV7-8; j_gene: TRBJ1-2; d_gene: NA; abundance: NA; CDR3aa: CASSYSIRGGDYGYTF; CDR3nt: TGTGCCAGCAGCTATTCCATACGCGGGGGTGATTATGGCTACACCTTC
v_gene: TRBV28; j_gene: TRBJ2-7; d_gene: NA; abundance: NA; CDR3aa: CASSPYGWGKPYEQYF; CDR3nt: TGTGCCAGCAGTCCCTACGGGTGGGGGAAGCCTTACGAGCAGTACTTC
v_gene: TRBV30; j_gene: TRBJ1-5; d_gene: TRBD1; abundance: NA; CDR3aa: CAWNGQGKWGKPQHF; CDR3nt: TGTGCCTGGAACGGACAGGGGAAATGGGGCAAGCCCCAGCATTTT
v_gene: TRBV10-3; j_gene: TRBJ2-5; d_gene: TRBD2; abundance: NA; CDR3aa: CAISEGLATQYF; CDR3nt: TGTGCCATCAGTGAAGGACTAGCAACCCAGTACTTC
v_gene: TRBV29-1; j_gene: TRBJ1-1; d_gene: NA; abundance: NA; CDR3aa: CSVELGDRTEAFF; CDR3nt: TGCAGCGTTGAACTGGGGGATCGCACTGAAGCTTTCTTT
v_gene: TRBV12-3/TRBV12-4; j_gene: TRBJ2-5; d_gene: NA; abundance: NA; CDR3aa: CASSPYTQTQYF; CDR3nt: TGTGCCAGCAGTCCCTACACACAGACCCAGTACTTC
v_gene: TRBV19; j_gene: TRBJ2-7; d_gene: TRBD2; abundance: NA; CDR3aa: CASSTGTSWYEQYF; CDR3nt: TGTGCCAGTAGTACCGGGACTAGCTGGTACGAGCAGTACTTC
v_gene: TRBV6-1; j_gene: TRBJ2-1; d_gene: NA; abundance: NA; CDR3aa: CASSEWKGTYNEQFF; CDR3nt: TGTGCCAGCAGTGAATGGAAGGGTACCTACAATGAGCAGTTCTTC
v_gene: TRBV28; j_gene: TRBJ2-1; d_gene: NA; abundance: NA; CDR3aa: CASSSWRDPYNEQFF; CDR3nt: TGTGCCAGCAGTTCATGGAGGGACCCCTACAATGAGCAGTTCTTC
v_gene: TRBV7-9; j_gene: TRBJ1-4; d_gene: NA; abundance: NA; CDR3aa: CASSLGEGGEKLFF; CDR3nt: TGTGCCAGCAGCCTGGGGGAGGGTGGTGAAAAACTGTTTTTT
v_gene: TRBV27; j_gene: TRBJ1-2; d_gene: NA; abundance: NA; CDR3aa: CASSTTPTYGYTF; CDR3nt: TGTGCCAGCAGTACGACACCTACCTACGGCTACACCTTC
v_gene: TRBV9; j_gene: TRBJ2-5; d_gene: TRBD2; abundance: NA; CDR3aa: CASRTPDSPGLAGVQGETQYF; CDR3nt: TGTGCCAGCAGAACCCCGGACAGTCCGGGACTAGCGGGGGTGCAGGGGGAGACCCAGTACTTC
v_gene: TRBV4-1; j_gene: TRBJ1-1; d_gene: NA; abundance: NA; CDR3aa: CASSQISENTEAFF; CDR3nt: TGCGCCAGCAGCCAAATTTCCGAGAACACTGAAGCTTTCTTT
v_gene: TRBV2; j_gene: TRBJ1-5; d_gene: NA; abundance: NA; CDR3aa: CASRDRESSNQPQHF; CDR3nt: TGTGCCAGCAGGGACAGAGAAAGTAGCAATCAGCCCCAGCATTTT
v_gene: TRBV14; j_gene: TRBJ2-2; d_gene: NA; abundance: NA; CDR3aa: CASSQDAGFPDTGELFF; CDR3nt: TGTGCCAGCAGCCAAGATGCGGGCTTTCCGGACACCGGGGAGCTGTTTTTT
v_gene: TRBV7-2; j_gene: TRBJ2-1; d_gene: TRBD2; abundance: NA; CDR3aa: CASTPSAGGQNEQFF; CDR3nt: TGTGCCAGCACCCCTTCTGCGGGGGGGCAGAATGAGCAGTTCTTC
v_gene: TRBV4-3; j_gene: TRBJ1-1; d_gene: NA; abundance: NA; CDR3aa: CASSQGIRDLMTNTEAFF; CDR3nt: TGCGCCAGCAGCCAAGGTATCAGGGATCTGATGACGAACACTGAAGCTTTCTTT
v_gene: TRBV19; j_gene: TRBJ2-4; d_gene: NA; abundance: NA; CDR3aa: CASSISWTRVQYF; CDR3nt: TGTGCCAGTAGTATATCCTGGACACGGGTTCAGTACTTC
v_gene: TRBV6-2/TRBV6-3; j_gene: TRBJ1-2; d_gene: NA; abundance: NA; CDR3aa: CASSYGGLYGYTF; CDR3nt: TGTGCCAGCAGTTACGGGGGCCTCTATGGCTACACCTTC
v_gene: TRBV7-8; j_gene: TRBJ2-7; d_gene: NA; abundance: NA; CDR3aa: CASSPATGQAYEQYF; CDR3nt: TGTGCCAGCAGCCCGGCGACGGGACAAGCCTACGAGCAGTACTTC
v_gene: TRBV19; j_gene: TRBJ1-2; d_gene: NA; abundance: NA; CDR3aa: CASSLVANYGYTF; CDR3nt: TGTGCCAGTAGTTTGGTCGCTAACTATGGCTACACCTTC
v_gene: TRBV13; j_gene: TRBJ1-3; d_gene: NA; abundance: NA; CDR3aa: CASSPRPGNTIYF; CDR3nt: TGTGCCAGCAGTCCCCGTCCTGGAAACACCATATATTTT
v_gene: TRBV2; j_gene: TRBJ2-5; d_gene: NA; abundance: NA; CDR3aa: CASVLQGFETQYF; CDR3nt: TGTGCCAGCGTTCTCCAGGGCTTTGAGACCCAGTACTTC
v_gene: TRBV30; j_gene: TRBJ2-3; d_gene: NA; abundance: NA; CDR3aa: CAWSEWTGSTDTQYF; CDR3nt: TGTGCCTGGAGTGAATGGACGGGCTCCACAGATACGCAGTATTTT
v_gene: TRBV2; j_gene: TRBJ2-7; d_gene: NA; abundance: NA; CDR3aa: CASMWRENYEQYF; CDR3nt: TGTGCCAGCATGTGGAGGGAGAACTACGAGCAGTACTTC
v_gene: TRBV5-4; j_gene: TRBJ1-1; d_gene: NA; abundance: NA; CDR3aa: CASSIAIIRGTNTEAFF; CDR3nt: TGTGCCAGCTCGATTGCAATTATCAGGGGAACAAACACTGAAGCTTTCTTT
v_gene: TRBV6-2/TRBV6-3; j_gene: TRBJ2-1; d_gene: NA; abundance: NA; CDR3aa: CASSQLLSNDEQFF; CDR3nt: TGTGCCAGCAGCCAACTACTATCGAATGATGAGCAGTTCTTC
v_gene: TRBV2; j_gene: TRBJ2-5; d_gene: NA; abundance: many; CDR3aa: CASGREEETQYF; CDR3nt: TGTGCCAGCGGCAGGGAAGAGGAGACCCAGTACTTC
v_gene: TRBV10-3; j_gene: TRBJ2-3; d_gene: TRBD2; abundance: NA; CDR3aa: CAISETPMAGGTDTQYF; CDR3nt: TGTGCCATCAGTGAGACCCCCATGGCGGGGGGCACAGATACGCAGTATTTT
v_gene: TRBV3-1/TRBV3-2; j_gene: TRBJ2-3; d_gene: NA; abundance: NA; CDR3aa: CASSRSATRGRDTQYF; CDR3nt: TGTGCCAGCAGCCGAAGCGCGACCCGGGGAAGAGATACGCAGTATTTT
v_gene: TRBV5-5; j_gene: TRBJ1-1; d_gene: NA; abundance: NA; CDR3aa: CASSLSQNGAFF; CDR3nt: TGTGCCAGCAGCTTAAGCCAAAACGGAGCTTTCTTT
v_gene: TRBV18; j_gene: TRBJ1-2; d_gene: NA; abundance: NA; CDR3aa: CASSPEVTNYGYTF; CDR3nt: TGTGCCAGCTCACCAGAAGTTACTAACTATGGCTACACCTTC
v_gene: TRBV12-3/TRBV12-4; j_gene: TRBJ1-1; d_gene: NA; abundance: NA; CDR3aa: CASSLSGVEAFF; CDR3nt: TGTGCCAGCAGTTTGTCTGGGGTTGAAGCTTTCTTT
v_gene: TRBV5-1; j_gene: TRBJ2-1; d_gene: TRBD2; abundance: NA; CDR3aa: CASSDAGGDYNEQFF; CDR3nt: TGCGCCAGCAGCGACGCGGGGGGAGATTACAATGAGCAGTTCTTC
v_gene: TRBV12-3/TRBV12-4; j_gene: TRBJ1-6; d_gene: NA; abundance: NA; CDR3aa: CASSLYNSPLHF; CDR3nt: TGTGCCAGCAGTTTATATAATTCACCCCTCCACTTT
v_gene: TRBV24-1; j_gene: TRBJ2-7; d_gene: NA; abundance: NA; CDR3aa: CATSDTGTTSYEQYF; CDR3nt: TGTGCCACCAGTGATACCGGGACAACCTCCTACGAGCAGTACTTC
v_gene: TRBV5-1; j_gene: TRBJ1-5; d_gene: NA; abundance: NA; CDR3aa: CASSLEGGNQPQHF; CDR3nt: TGCGCCAGCAGCTTGGAGGGAGGGAATCAGCCCCAGCATTTT
v_gene: TRBV5-5; j_gene: TRBJ1-1; d_gene: NA; abundance: NA; CDR3aa: CASSFLTGTPNTEAFF; CDR3nt: TGTGCCAGCAGCTTTCTTACAGGGACCCCGAACACTGAAGCTTTCTTT
v_gene: TRBV6-5; j_gene: TRBJ2-3; d_gene: TRBD2; abundance: NA; CDR3aa: CASSYGIGGGADTQYF; CDR3nt: TGTGCCAGCAGTTACGGGATCGGCGGGGGGGCAGATACGCAGTATTTT